Below are 14 T cell receptor beta chains sequenced from a single sample in a study of vaccination and CD4 T cells after COVID-19. Sequence data for DNA of cultured CD4+ T cells were generated by the Oncomine TCR Beta short-read assay. Each CDR3 protein is one row after TCRdb ran MiXCR on the PCR reads. The profile covers about 27,000 distinct CDR3 sequences, with roughly 57% appearing a single time and 17% taken by the ten largest. Treatment in this sample: roughly nine-day PBMC culture with coronavirus spike peptide pools or control peptides (ViraFEST assay). Their cognate antigens are unknown. The sequencing used CD4+ T cells from blood, cultured in vitro, collected after SARS-CoV-2 vaccination. These receptor sequences come from a human donor who received a COVID-19 vaccine.

CDR3 sequence: CASSLRGSSPLHF. For the CDR3, the DNA is TGTGCCAGCAGTTTAAGGGGTTCGTCACCCCTCCACTTT. The rearrangement joins TRBV27 to TRBJ1-6, with a possible D match to TRBD1 (5 bases). Trimming stripped 2 bases from V and 10 bases from J, with 9 bases between. The CDR3 totals 13 residues. Germline V gene sequence: CDR1 MNHEY, CDR2 SMNVEV (reference sequence).

The V gene is TRBV24-1, the J gene TRBJ1-1, with TRBD1 identical over 8 bases. Germline V gene data show CDR1 as KGHDR and CDR2 as SFDVKD. This CDR3 comprises 14 residues. V lost 9 bases, J lost 1 base, and 6 bases stayed unmatched. The CDR3 loop reads CATRDRNPNTEAFF. In DNA, the CDR3 is TGTGCCACCCGGGACAGGAACCCGAACACTGAAGCTTTCTTT.

The rearrangement links TRBV20-1 to TRBJ1-6; D remains ambiguous. The CDR3 sequence is 15 residues long. Trimming took 0 bases from V and 6 from J, leaving 12 bases between them. Germline V gives CDR1 DFQATT, CDR2 SNEGSKA (reference sequence). CDR3: CSARDSLRGNSPLHF. Here the CDR3 DNA reads TGCAGTGCTAGAGATTCCTTGCGGGGTAATTCACCCCTCCACTTT.

This clonotype was detected only a few times. V usage is TRBV24-1 and J usage is TRBJ2-2; D remains unclear. The CDR3 runs 12 residues. Germline-derived CDR1 and CDR2 are KGHDR and SFDVKD. With 9 bases removed from V and 1 base from J, the gap between germline ends came to 5 bases. The CDR3 region is CATQGNTGELFF. The CDR3, as DNA: TGTGCCACCCAAGGGAACACCGGGGAGCTGTTTTTT.

This clonotype was seen more than once but under ten times. The chain recombines TRBV20-1 with TRBJ2-7; TRBD2 matches 8 bases. The ends lost 6 bases at V and 0 bases at J; junction bases unmatched: 10. Germline V lookup: CDR1 DFQATT, CDR2 SNEGSKA (reference sequence). This CDR3 comprises 15 residues. CDR3 sequence reads: CSAGPLGTSSYEQYF. The DNA of the CDR3 is TGCAGTGCCGGACCCCTCGGGACTAGCTCCTACGAGCAGTACTTC.

V gene TRBV6-1 combines with J gene TRBJ2-7, with 13 nucleotides matching TRBD2. This CDR3 comprises 15 residues. Germline V gene data show CDR1 as MNHNS and CDR2 as SASEGT. The V gene end was trimmed by 7 bases and the J gene end by 0 bases; junction bases not matched to a gene: 3. For the CDR3, the DNA is TGTGCCAGCATTGGACTAGCGGGGGTCTCCTACGAGCAGTACTTC. It translates to CASIGLAGVSYEQYF.

The table lists this clonotype with a few counts. The chain has TRBV7-2 and TRBJ2-7; D could derive from TRBD1 or TRBD2 (5 bases each). Germline CDR1 SGHTA, CDR2 FQGNSA. The CDR3 is 15 residues long. V lost 4 bases, J lost 0 bases, and 13 bases lay in between. CDR3 residues: CASSSGRTSSYEQYF. CDR3 sequence (DNA): TGTGCCAGCAGCTCGGGACGGACAAGCTCCTACGAGCAGTACTTC. Combining the CDR3 with reference TRBV7-2 and TRBJ2-7 gives the whole variable domain GAGVSQSPSNKVTEKGKDVELRCDPISGHTALYWYRQSLGQGLEFLIYFQGNSAPDKSGLPSDRFSAERTGGSVSTLTIQRTQQEDSAVYLCASSSGRTSSYEQYFGPGTRLTVT.

The genes are TRBV30 and TRBJ1-2, with D possibly being TRBD1 (6 bases). Germline values: CDR1 GTSNPN, CDR2 SVGIG (reference sequence). Trimming cost V 1 base and J 2 bases, with 8 bases left between them. The CDR3 covers 13 residues. The CDR3 DNA follows: TGTGCCTGGAGTGGAACAGGGAACTATGGCTACACCTTC. This encodes CAWSGTGNYGYTF.

The chain combines TRBV24-1 with TRBJ1-4; D is unclear. Per the germline V gene, CDR1 is KGHDR and CDR2 is SFDVKD. Trimming cost V 5 bases and J 8 bases, with 5 bases left between them. The CDR3 sequence is 11 residues long. CDR3 DNA: TGTGCCACCAGTGGGGGAGAAAAACTGTTTTTT. It translates to CATSGGEKLFF.

The V call is TRBV19, the J call TRBJ1-6; 10 nucleotides line up with TRBD1. The V segment lost 5 bases and the J segment 10 bases; nucleotides outside the gene matches: 8. Per germline, CDR1 LNHDA and CDR2 SQIVND (reference sequence). The CDR3 runs 15 residues. The CDR3 reads CASSAGTGVRSPLHF. In DNA, the CDR3 is TGTGCCAGTAGTGCCGGGACAGGGGTCCGGTCACCCCTCCACTTT.

The rearrangement uses TRBV6-1 and TRBJ1-6, with a weak D call TRBD1 (6 bases). The CDR3 covers 17 residues. Germline-derived CDR1 and CDR2 are MNHNS and SASEGT. Trimming shortened V by 6 bases and J by 6 bases, and 21 bases separated the two germline ends. The CDR3 DNA is TGTGCCAGCAGCCTAAGCCCGGTGGGGGCCGTTAATTCACCCCTCCACTTT. Amino acid sequence: CASSLSPVGAVNSPLHF.

The chain joins TRBV20-1 to TRBJ1-2; no clear D. V lost 3 bases to trimming and J lost 2 bases, with 10 bases between them. The CDR3 has 13 residues. Germline values: CDR1 DFQATT, CDR2 SNEGSKA (reference sequence). DNA for the CDR3: TGCAGTGCTAGCTCGGGTTTAAACTATGGCTACACCTTC. Amino acids: CSASSGLNYGYTF.

J is TRBJ2-7 and V is TRBV6-5; no clear D. The CDR3 has 13 amino acids. Trimming removed 0 bases from V and 3 bases from J, with 6 bases in between. Germline CDR1 MNHEY, CDR2 SVGAGI. CDR3 sequence (DNA): TGTGCCAGCAGTTACTCAACCAGCTACGAGCAGTACTTC. It translates to CASSYSTSYEQYF.

The rearrangement links TRBV5-4 to TRBJ1-6; tentatively, D is TRBD1 (6 bases). CDR1 and CDR2 (germline): SGHNT, YYREEE (reference sequence). V lost 10 bases and J 6 bases, leaving 14 bases between the germline ends. The CDR3 runs to 13 residues. This CDR3 reads CAATTGRNSPLHF. The CDR3 bases are TGTGCCGCTACCACAGGGCGTAATTCACCCCTCCACTTT.